This T cell receptor (beta chain) was observed in a study of CD8+ T cells in alopecia areata. Study context: The study gave treated patients oral tofacitinib at 5 to 10 mg twice daily. Tofacitinib dosing lasted 6 to 18 months, which was then followed by 6 months off drug.

This clone showed up just a few times. Antigen specificity is unknown. Those with alopecia areata gave lesional scalp punch biopsies and peripheral blood. V was pared by 8 bases and J by 1 base, with 10 bases between. This CDR3 has 13 residues. Germline loops: CDR1 SGHVS, CDR2 FQNEAQ. The authors extracted RNA and reverse transcribed it into cDNA as the sequencing template. TCRdb's copy holds only in-frame clones and misses some; the assay was immunoSEQ multiplex PCR. In the table there are around 16,000 clones, less than 70% of which are singletons. Study-wide findings and caveats: The study also sequences resident alphabeta T cells of normal skin in scalp samples. Patients displayed less clarity in TCR sharing than mice, a finding possibly related to HLA.

The source is a human donor with alopecia areata. The source material was skin. The V call is TRBV7-8, the J call TRBJ2-3, with D possibly matching TRBD2 (6 bases). CDR3 residues: CASGSGGTDTQYF. CDR3 bases: TGTGCCAGCGGCTCGGGGGGCACAGATACGCAGTATTTT. The whole variable domain, filled in from reference TRBV7-8 and TRBJ2-3, reads GAGVSQSPRYKVAKRGQDVALRCDPISGHVSLFWYQQALGQGPEFLTYFQNEAQLDKSGLPSDRFFAERPEGSVSTLKIQRTQQEDSAVYLCASGSGGTDTQYFGPGTRLTVL.